This record covers a single T cell receptor beta chain. Its antigen is unidentified. The assay was immunoSEQ multiplex PCR, and TCRdb's table has in-frame clones only and misses some. The table has about 96,000 clones, roughly 89% seen once; the top ten hold 0.3%. The CDR3 length is 14 residues. V gave up 4 bases and J gave up 0 bases, with 6 bases separating them. Germline CDR1 is KGHSH and CDR2 is LQKENI. This record comes from a study of graft-versus-host responses after intestinal transplantation. As for the study in general: For two to four years after anti-thymocyte globulin induction, all recipients took tacrolimus and steroids. Study results and limitations: Present in recipient marrow, GvH clones included some that appeared first in ileum or blood. Allografts of one patient group, those with graft-donor T cell macrochimerism, had high graft-versus-host to host-versus-graft clonal ratios. Association was observed between peak circulating GvH clone levels and early post-transplant HvG declines.

V gene TRBV18 combines with J gene TRBJ1-4; unclear D gene. The sequences come from unstimulated CD4+ T cells sorted from spleen or lymph node cells, collected before intestinal transplant. This TCR derives from a human donor who received an intestinal transplant. The CDR3 loop reads CASSQASTNEKLFF. DNA for the CDR3: TGTGCCAGCTCACAGGCCTCAACTAATGAAAAACTGTTTTTT.